These 19 T cell receptor beta chains were sequenced from one sample in a study of OX40 agonist ivuxolimab in advanced cancers. The library came from the immunoSEQ multiplex PCR assay. The immuneACCESS repertoire file appears here via TCRdb, limited to in-frame rearrangements. These files lack a portion of the clones; in checked studies, under half of the deficit traces to unresolved V genes, and the cause of the others is not known. Across this sample there are some 70,000 clones, with approximately 80% seen only once. The ten largest clones capture roughly 8% of the sample. This specimen consisted of CD4+ or CD8+ T cells sorted from blood, obtained in a trial of the OX40 agonist ivuxolimab. These receptors were obtained from an adult with an advanced solid tumor such as melanoma, head and neck, liver or kidney cancer.

The rearrangement uses TRBV4-3 and TRBJ1-2, with D unresolved. Trimming pared 1 base from V and 7 bases from J, leaving 13 bases between. Germline CDR1 is LGHNA and CDR2 is YSLEER. The CDR3 is made up of 14 amino acids. This CDR3 reads CASSQGSSLSGYTF. CDR3 in DNA: TGCGCCAGCAGCCAAGGGTCGTCTCTCTCTGGCTACACCTTC.

CDR3 DNA: TGTGCCAGCAGCGCAGGGCAGGTTATGAGAGATACGCAGTATTTT. This translates into CASSAGQVMRDTQYF. The rearrangement joins TRBV5-4 to TRBJ2-3, with TRBD1 as a possible D gene (5 bases). Trimming removed 4 bases from V and 5 bases from J, with 17 bases in between. CDR1 and CDR2 from the germline V gene are SGHNT and YYREEE (reference sequence). This CDR3 has 15 amino acids.

The chain is built from TRBV5-1 and TRBJ2-4; D remains ambiguous. The CDR3 covers 13 residues. CDR1 and CDR2 (germline): SGHRS, YFSETQ. Trimming shortened V by 4 bases and J by 7 bases, and 12 bases separated the two germline ends. The CDR3 spells CASSPQPGNIQYF. CDR3 nucleotide sequence: TGCGCCAGCAGCCCCCAACCCGGGAACATTCAGTACTTC.

V and J are TRBV19 and TRBJ2-4; the D call may be TRBD1 or TRBD2 (6 bases each). Germline V gives CDR1 LNHDA, CDR2 SQIVND (reference sequence). Trimming removed 0 bases at V and 4 bases at J, with 13 bases between. This CDR3 contains 16 residues. The CDR3 reads CASSIDRGDGKNIQYF. The CDR3, as DNA: TGTGCCAGTAGTATAGATAGGGGGGACGGGAAAAACATTCAGTACTTC. Full variable domain (missing parts from reference TRBV19 and TRBJ2-4): DGGITQSPKYLFRKEGQNVTLSCEQNLNHDAMYWYRQDPGQGLRLIYYSQIVNDFQKGDIAEGYSVSREKKESFPLTVTSAQKNPTAFYLCASSIDRGDGKNIQYFGAGTRLSVL.

The chain links TRBV4-1 to TRBJ2-4; 11 bases are shared with TRBD2. The J segment lost 9 bases and the V segment lost 4 bases, leaving 8 bases of the junction unmatched. CDR1 is MGHRA and CDR2 is YSYEKL in the germline V gene. CDR3 length: 15 amino acids. The CDR3 nucleotides are TGCGCCAGCAGCCTTACTAGCGGGAGTCGGGGCATTCAGTACTTC. Its protein product is CASSLTSGSRGIQYF.

J is TRBJ2-1 and V is TRBV9; 8 nucleotides agree with TRBD2. The V gene's germline CDR1 is SGDLS and CDR2 YYNGEE. J lost 0 bases, V lost 0 bases, and 2 bases had no gene match. The length of the CDR3 is 16 residues. CDR3 in DNA: TGTGCCAGCAGCGTAGGACTAGCGCCCTCCTACAATGAGCAGTTCTTC. Translation gives CASSVGLAPSYNEQFF.

The chain links TRBV5-4 to TRBJ2-3, with 8 positions matching TRBD1. Germline CDR1 reads SGHNT; CDR2 reads YYREEE (reference sequence). After removal of 0 bases from V and 0 bases from J, the junction contained 6 bases not matched to a gene. This CDR3 is built from 17 residues. CDR3 DNA sequence: TGTGCCAGCAGCTTGGAGAGGCAGGGGGCTAGCACAGATACGCAGTATTTT. Translated, it gives CASSLERQGASTDTQYF.

The rearrangement uses TRBV15 and TRBJ2-7; 9 bases map to TRBD2. Germline CDR1 reads LNHNV; CDR2 reads YYDKDF (reference sequence). Germline trimming cut 4 bases from V and 3 bases from J; bases unmatched to any gene: 10. The CDR3 sequence is 16 residues long. CDR3 residues: CATSNPKREAFYEQYF. The CDR3 nucleotides read TGTGCCACCAGCAATCCGAAGCGGGAGGCTTTCTACGAGCAGTACTTC.

The chain carries TRBV5-1 and TRBJ1-3; D is unresolved. The CDR3 contains 14 residues. The germline V gene encodes CDR1 SGHRS and CDR2 YFSETQ. The V end lost 0 bases, the J end lost 2 bases, and 6 bases lay between the germline ends. The CDR3 region has the DNA TGCGCCAGCAGCTTGGGTACCCCTGGAAACACCATATATTTT. Translation: CASSLGTPGNTIYF.

The gene calls are TRBV7-9 and TRBJ2-1; TRBD2 matches 12 bases. CDR3 length: 15 residues. Germline CDR1 and CDR2: SEHNR and FQNEAQ (reference sequence). The junction had 6 bases not matched to a gene; V was cut back by 4 bases and J by 8 bases. The CDR3 nucleotides are TGTGCCAGCAGCTGGGGACTAGCGGGCCTCGATGAGCAGTTCTTC. Translating gives CASSWGLAGLDEQFF.

This chain connects TRBV6-5 to TRBJ2-5; 7 bases fit TRBD1. The trim removed 0 bases at V and 4 bases at J, leaving 5 bases unmatched. Germline values: CDR1 MNHEY, CDR2 SVGAGI. This CDR3 is built from 15 residues. The CDR3 nucleotides read TGTGCCAGCAGTTACTCAGGGGGCGGAATAGAGACCCAGTACTTC. Its protein product is CASSYSGGGIETQYF.

A word on this clone: Additional DNA sequences in this sample encode the identical CDR3. The V gene is TRBV5-4, the J gene TRBJ2-5; D ambiguous. Germline V gene sequence: CDR1 SGHNT, CDR2 YYREEE (reference sequence). This CDR3 has 15 amino acids. The V gene lost 2 bases and the J gene lost 4 bases, with 15 bases spanning the gap. CDR3 sequence (DNA): TGTGCCAGCAGCTTAGCCAGAGACGGGTCAGAGACCCAGTACTTC. This translates into CASSLARDGSETQYF. The full variable domain, its missing parts supplied by reference TRBV5-4 and TRBJ2-5, is ETGVTQSPTHLIKTRGQQVTLRCSSQSGHNTVSWYQQALGQGPQFIFQYYREEENGRGNFPPRFSGLQFPNYSSELNVNALELDDSALYLCASSLARDGSETQYFGPGTRLLVL.

This chain joins TRBV6-1 and TRBJ1-5, with D hard to call. The CDR3 has 13 amino acids. V shed 5 bases and J shed 2 bases, with 7 bases lying between them. CDR1 is MNHNS, CDR2 SASEGT, per germline. The CDR3: CASSTPGNQPQHF. CDR3 in DNA: TGTGCCAGCAGTACCCCTGGCAATCAGCCCCAGCATTTT.

This chain joins TRBV18 and TRBJ2-7; D may be TRBD1 (6 bases). The germline V gene encodes CDR1 KGHSH and CDR2 LQKENI. CDR3 length equals 15 residues. Trimming took off 2 bases at V and 3 bases at J, with 14 bases between the two ends. The CDR3 sequence is CASSPIAGVYYEQYF. For the CDR3, the DNA is TGTGCCAGCTCACCAATAGCAGGGGTCTACTACGAGCAGTACTTC.

This chain joins TRBV9 and TRBJ2-3, with D tentatively TRBD1 or TRBD2 (6 bases each). The CDR3 runs to 15 residues. The V and J ends lost 4 bases and 0 bases respectively, with 12 bases between them. The germline gives CDR1 SGDLS, CDR2 YYNGEE. Here the CDR3 DNA reads TGTGCCAGCAGCCCGGGGGCGGGGAGCACAGATACGCAGTATTTT. It is translated as CASSPGAGSTDTQYF. Complete variable domain (other parts from reference TRBV9 and TRBJ2-3): DSGVTQTPKHLITATGQRVTLRCSPRSGDLSVYWYQQSLDQGLQFLIQYYNGEERAKGNILERFSAQQFPDLHSELNLSSLELGDSALYFCASSPGAGSTDTQYFGPGTRLTVL.

This clone was recorded only once. The chain recombines TRBV18 with TRBJ2-2; D not resolved. The ends were cut back, 6 bases at V and 5 bases at J, with 16 bases in the middle. This CDR3 contains 15 residues. Germline assignment: CDR1 KGHSH and CDR2 LQKENI. The CDR3: CASSFRKADTGELFF. CDR3 nucleotide sequence: TGTGCCAGCTCCTTCAGGAAGGCGGATACCGGGGAGCTGTTTTTT.

This clone was recorded only once. This chain uses TRBV19 with TRBJ2-2; 8 nucleotides align to TRBD1. CDR1 is LNHDA, CDR2 SQIVND, per germline (reference sequence). V trimming: 3 bases; J trimming: 4 bases; junction bases outside the gene matches: 10. The CDR3 is 17 amino acids. The CDR3 nucleotides read TGTGCCAGTAGTATGCTAAGACAGGGGCCGGCCACCGGGGAGCTGTTTTTT. Translation: CASSMLRQGPATGELFF.

The chain joins TRBV7-9 to TRBJ2-3; TRBD1 is a possible D gene (5 bases). CDR3 size: 14 residues. CDR1 and CDR2 from the germline V gene are SEHNR and FQNEAQ (reference sequence). The V end was cut by 4 bases, the J end by 4 bases, with 12 bases between. In DNA form, the CDR3 reads TGTGCCAGCAGCTCCAGGGTTATCCCAGATACGCAGTATTTT. It encodes CASSSRVIPDTQYF.

This chain uses TRBV4-2 with TRBJ1-5; 7 positions match TRBD1. J gave up 2 bases and V 4 bases, and 2 bases lay outside the gene matches. This CDR3 is built from 14 residues. CDR1 and CDR2 from the germline V gene are LGHNA and YNFKEQ. Here the CDR3 DNA reads TGTGCCAGCAGCCCTGGACAGGGCAATCAGCCCCAGCATTTT. As protein: CASSPGQGNQPQHF.